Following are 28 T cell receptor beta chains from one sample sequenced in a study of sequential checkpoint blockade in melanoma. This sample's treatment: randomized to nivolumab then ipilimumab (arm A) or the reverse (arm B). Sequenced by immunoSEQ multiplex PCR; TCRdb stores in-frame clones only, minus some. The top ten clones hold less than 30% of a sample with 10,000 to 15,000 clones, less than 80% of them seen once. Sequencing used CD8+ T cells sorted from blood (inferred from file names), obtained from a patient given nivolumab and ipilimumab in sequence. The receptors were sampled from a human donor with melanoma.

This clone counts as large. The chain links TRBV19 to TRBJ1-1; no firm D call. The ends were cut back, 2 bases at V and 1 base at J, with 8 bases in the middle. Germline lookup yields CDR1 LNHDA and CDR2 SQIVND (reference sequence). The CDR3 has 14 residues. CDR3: CASSITYPNTEAFF. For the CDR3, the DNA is TGTGCCAGTAGTATAACTTACCCGAACACTGAAGCTTTCTTT.

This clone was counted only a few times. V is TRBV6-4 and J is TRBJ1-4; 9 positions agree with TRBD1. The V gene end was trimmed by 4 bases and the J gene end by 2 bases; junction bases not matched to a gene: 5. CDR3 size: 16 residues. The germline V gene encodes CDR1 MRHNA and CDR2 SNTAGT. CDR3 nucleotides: TGTGCCAGCAGTGGCCCGGGACAGGGCACTAATGAAAAACTGTTTTTT. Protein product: CASSGPGQGTNEKLFF.

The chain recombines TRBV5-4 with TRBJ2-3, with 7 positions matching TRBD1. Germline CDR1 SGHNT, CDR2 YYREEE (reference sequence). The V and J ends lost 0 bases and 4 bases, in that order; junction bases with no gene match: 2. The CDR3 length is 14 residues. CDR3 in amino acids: CASSLEGAADTQYF. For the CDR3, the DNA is TGTGCCAGCAGCTTGGAGGGGGCGGCAGATACGCAGTATTTT.

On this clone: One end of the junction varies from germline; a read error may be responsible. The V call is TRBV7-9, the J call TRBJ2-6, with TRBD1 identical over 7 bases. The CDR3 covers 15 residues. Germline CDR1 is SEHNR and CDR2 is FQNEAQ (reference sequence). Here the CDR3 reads CASSPATGRANVLTF. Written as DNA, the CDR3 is TGCGCCAGCAGCCCCGCGACAGGGAGGGCCAACGTCCTGACTTTC. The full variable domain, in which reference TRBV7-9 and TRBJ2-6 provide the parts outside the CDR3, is DTGVSQNPRHKITKRGQNVTFRCDPISEHNRLYWYRQTLGQGPEFLTYFQNEAQLEKSRLLSDRFSAERPKGSFSTLEIQRTEQGDSAMYLCASSPATGRANVLTFGAGSRLTVL.

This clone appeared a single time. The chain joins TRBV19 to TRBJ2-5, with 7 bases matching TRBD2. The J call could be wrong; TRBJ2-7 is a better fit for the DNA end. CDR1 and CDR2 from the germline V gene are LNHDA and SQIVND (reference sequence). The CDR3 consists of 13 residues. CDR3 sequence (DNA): TGTGCCAGTAGGACTAGCATCCTCGACGAGCAGTACTTC. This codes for CASRTSILDEQYF.

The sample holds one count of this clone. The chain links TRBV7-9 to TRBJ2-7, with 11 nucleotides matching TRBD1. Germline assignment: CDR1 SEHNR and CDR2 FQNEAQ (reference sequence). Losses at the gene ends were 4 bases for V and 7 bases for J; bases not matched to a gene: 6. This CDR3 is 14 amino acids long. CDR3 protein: CASSSGTGGSEQYF. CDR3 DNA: TGTGCCAGCAGCTCAGGGACAGGGGGTAGTGAGCAGTACTTC.

The CDR3 DNA reads as TGTGCCAGCAGTGTGACAGAGTGGAATGAGCAGTTCTTC. It yields the protein CASSVTEWNEQFF. The chain links TRBV25-1 to TRBJ2-1; tentative D call: TRBD1 (5 bases). V dropped 4 bases and J dropped 7 bases, with 11 bases sitting between them. Germline V gives CDR1 MGHDK, CDR2 SYGVNS. The CDR3 sequence is 13 residues long.

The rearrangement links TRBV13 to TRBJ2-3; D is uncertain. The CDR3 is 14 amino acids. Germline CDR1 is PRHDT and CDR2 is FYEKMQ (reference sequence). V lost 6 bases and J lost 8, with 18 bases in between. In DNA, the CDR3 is TGTGCCAGCAGTTCGATGCGGCGAATAGGTACGCAGTATTTT. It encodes CASSSMRRIGTQYF.

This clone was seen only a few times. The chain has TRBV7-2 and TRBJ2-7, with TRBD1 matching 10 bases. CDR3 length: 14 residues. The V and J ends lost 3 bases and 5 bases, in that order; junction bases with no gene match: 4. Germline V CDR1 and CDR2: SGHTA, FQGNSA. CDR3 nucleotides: TGTGCCAGCAGCTTCCGGGACAGGGGCGACGAGCAGTACTTC. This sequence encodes CASSFRDRGDEQYF.

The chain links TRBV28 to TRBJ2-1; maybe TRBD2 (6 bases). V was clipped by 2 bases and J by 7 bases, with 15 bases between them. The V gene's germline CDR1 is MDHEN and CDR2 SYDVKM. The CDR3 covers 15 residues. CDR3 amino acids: CASSLGDSLGNEQFF. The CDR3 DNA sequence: TGTGCCAGCAGTTTAGGGGACTCCCTTGGGAATGAGCAGTTCTTC.

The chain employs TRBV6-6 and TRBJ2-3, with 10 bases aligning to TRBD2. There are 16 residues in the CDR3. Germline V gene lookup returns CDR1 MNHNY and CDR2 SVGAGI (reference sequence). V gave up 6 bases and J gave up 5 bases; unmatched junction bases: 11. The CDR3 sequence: CASSLIAGGSGDTQYF. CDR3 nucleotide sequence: TGTGCCAGCAGCTTGATAGCGGGGGGTTCGGGAGATACGCAGTATTTT.

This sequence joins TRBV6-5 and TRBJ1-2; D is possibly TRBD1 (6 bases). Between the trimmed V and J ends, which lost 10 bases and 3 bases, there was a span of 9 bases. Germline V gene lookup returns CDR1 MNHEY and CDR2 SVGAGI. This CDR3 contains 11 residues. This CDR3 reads CAIQGYYGYTF. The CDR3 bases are TGTGCCATACAGGGATACTATGGCTACACCTTC.

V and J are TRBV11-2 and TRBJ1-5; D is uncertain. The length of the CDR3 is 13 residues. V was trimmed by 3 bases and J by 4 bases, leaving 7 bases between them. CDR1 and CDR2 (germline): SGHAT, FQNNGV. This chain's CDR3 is CASSFNRNQPQHF. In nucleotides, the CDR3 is TGTGCCAGCAGCTTTAATAGAAATCAGCCCCAGCATTTT.

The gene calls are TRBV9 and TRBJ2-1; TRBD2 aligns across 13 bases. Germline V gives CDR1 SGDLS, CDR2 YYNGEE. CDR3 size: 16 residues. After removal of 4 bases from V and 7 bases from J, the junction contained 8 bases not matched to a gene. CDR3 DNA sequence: TGTGCCAGCAGCCTCAGGACTAGCGGGAGTAGTAATGAGCAGTTCTTC. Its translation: CASSLRTSGSSNEQFF. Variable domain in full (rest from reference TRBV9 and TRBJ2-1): DSGVTQTPKHLITATGQRVTLRCSPRSGDLSVYWYQQSLDQGLQFLIQYYNGEERAKGNILERFSAQQFPDLHSELNLSSLELGDSALYFCASSLRTSGSSNEQFFGPGTRLTVL.

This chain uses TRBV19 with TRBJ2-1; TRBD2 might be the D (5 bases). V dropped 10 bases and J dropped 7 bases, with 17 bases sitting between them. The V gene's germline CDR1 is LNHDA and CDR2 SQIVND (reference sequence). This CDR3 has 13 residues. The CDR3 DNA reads TGTGCCATAGGAGCGGCAAGTTGGAATGAGCAGTTCTTC. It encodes CAIGAASWNEQFF. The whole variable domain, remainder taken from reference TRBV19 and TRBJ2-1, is DGGITQSPKYLFRKEGQNVTLSCEQNLNHDAMYWYRQDPGQGLRLIYYSQIVNDFQKGDIAEGYSVSREKKESFPLTVTSAQKNPTAFYLCAIGAASWNEQFFGPGTRLTVL.

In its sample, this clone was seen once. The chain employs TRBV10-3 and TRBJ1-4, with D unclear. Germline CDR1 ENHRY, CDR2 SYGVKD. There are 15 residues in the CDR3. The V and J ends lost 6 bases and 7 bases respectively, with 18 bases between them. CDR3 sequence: CAIRDGSEVGEKLFF. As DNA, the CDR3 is TGTGCCATCAGGGATGGTTCAGAGGTTGGTGAAAAACTGTTTTTT.

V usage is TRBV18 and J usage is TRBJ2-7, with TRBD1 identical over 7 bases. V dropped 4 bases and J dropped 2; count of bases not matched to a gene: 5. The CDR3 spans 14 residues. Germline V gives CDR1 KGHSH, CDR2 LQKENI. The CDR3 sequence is CASSHRDRPYEQYV. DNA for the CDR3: TGTGCCAGCTCACACCGGGACAGACCCTACGAGCAGTACGTC.

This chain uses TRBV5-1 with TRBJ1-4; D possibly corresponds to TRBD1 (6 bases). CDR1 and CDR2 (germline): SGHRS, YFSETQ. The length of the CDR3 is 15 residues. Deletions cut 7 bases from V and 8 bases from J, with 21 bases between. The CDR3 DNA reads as TGCGCCAGCCACGCGTCCAGGGGCCGAGAGGAAAAACTGTTTTTT. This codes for CASHASRGREEKLFF. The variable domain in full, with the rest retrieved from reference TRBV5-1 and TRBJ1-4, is KAGVTQTPRYLIKTRGQQVTLSCSPISGHRSVSWYQQTPGQGLQFLFEYFSETQRNKGNFPGRFSGRQFSNSRSEMNVSTLELGDSALYLCASHASRGREEKLFFGSGTQLSVL.

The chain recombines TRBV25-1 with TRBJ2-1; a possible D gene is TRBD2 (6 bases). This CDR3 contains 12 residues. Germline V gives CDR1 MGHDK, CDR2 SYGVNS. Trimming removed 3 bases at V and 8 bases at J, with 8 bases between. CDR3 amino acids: CASSDGEDEQFF. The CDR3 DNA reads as TGTGCCAGCAGTGATGGGGAGGATGAGCAGTTCTTC.

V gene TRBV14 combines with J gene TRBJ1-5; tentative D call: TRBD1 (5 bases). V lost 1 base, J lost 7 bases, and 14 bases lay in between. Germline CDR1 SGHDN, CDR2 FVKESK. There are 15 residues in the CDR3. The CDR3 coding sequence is TGTGCCAGCAGCCAAGGAGGCCTCGGGGGGCAGCCCCAGCATTTT. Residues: CASSQGGLGGQPQHF.

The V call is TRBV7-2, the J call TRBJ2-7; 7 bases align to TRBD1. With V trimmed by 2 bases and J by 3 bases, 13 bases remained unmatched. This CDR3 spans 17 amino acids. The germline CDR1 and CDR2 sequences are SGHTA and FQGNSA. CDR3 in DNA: TGTGCCAGCAGCTTATCAGGTATACCGGGACAGCTCTACGAGCAGTACGTC. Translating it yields CASSLSGIPGQLYEQYV.

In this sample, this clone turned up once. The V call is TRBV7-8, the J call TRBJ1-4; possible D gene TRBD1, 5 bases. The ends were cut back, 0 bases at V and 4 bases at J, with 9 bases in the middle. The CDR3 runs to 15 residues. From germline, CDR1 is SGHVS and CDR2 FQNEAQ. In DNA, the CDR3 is TGTGCCAGCAGCTTAGCGTACAGGAGTAATGAAAAACTGTTTTTT. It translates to CASSLAYRSNEKLFF.

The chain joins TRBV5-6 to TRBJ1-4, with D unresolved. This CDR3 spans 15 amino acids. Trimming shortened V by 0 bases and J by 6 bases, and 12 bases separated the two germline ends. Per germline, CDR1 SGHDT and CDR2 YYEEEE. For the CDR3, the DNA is TGTGCCAGCAGCTTGGGAGGCCGAAGAGATGAAAAACTGTTTTTT. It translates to CASSLGGRRDEKLFF.

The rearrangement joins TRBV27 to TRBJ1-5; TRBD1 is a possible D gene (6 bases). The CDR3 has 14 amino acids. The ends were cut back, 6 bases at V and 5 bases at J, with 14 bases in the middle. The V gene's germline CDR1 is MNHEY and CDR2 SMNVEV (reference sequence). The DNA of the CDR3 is TGTGCCAGCAGACAACAGGGTGTTGATCAGCCCCAGCATTTT. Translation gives CASRQQGVDQPQHF.

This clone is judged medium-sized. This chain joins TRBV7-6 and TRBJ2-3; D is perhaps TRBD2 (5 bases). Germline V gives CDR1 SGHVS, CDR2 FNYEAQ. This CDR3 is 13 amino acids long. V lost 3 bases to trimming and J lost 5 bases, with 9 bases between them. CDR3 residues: CASSLNGKDTQYF. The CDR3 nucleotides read TGTGCCAGCAGCTTGAACGGGAAAGATACGCAGTATTTT.

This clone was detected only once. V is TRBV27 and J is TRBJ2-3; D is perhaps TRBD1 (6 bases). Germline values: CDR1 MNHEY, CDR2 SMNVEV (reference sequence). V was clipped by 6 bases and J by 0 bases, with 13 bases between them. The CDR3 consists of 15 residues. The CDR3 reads CASSRTAASTDTQYF. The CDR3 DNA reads TGTGCCAGCAGCCGGACAGCGGCTAGCACAGATACGCAGTATTTT.

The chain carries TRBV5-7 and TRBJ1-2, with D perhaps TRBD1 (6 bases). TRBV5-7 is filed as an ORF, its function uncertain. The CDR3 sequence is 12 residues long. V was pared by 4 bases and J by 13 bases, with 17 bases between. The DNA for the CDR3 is TGTGCCAGCAGCATATTAACAGGGCGGTTCACCTTC. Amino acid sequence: CASSILTGRFTF.

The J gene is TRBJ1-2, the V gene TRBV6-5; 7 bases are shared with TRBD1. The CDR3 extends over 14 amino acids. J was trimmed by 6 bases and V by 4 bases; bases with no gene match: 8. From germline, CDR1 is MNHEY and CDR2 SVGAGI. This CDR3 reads CASSFWSGGDGYTF. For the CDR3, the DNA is TGTGCCAGCAGTTTTTGGTCAGGGGGAGATGGCTACACCTTC.